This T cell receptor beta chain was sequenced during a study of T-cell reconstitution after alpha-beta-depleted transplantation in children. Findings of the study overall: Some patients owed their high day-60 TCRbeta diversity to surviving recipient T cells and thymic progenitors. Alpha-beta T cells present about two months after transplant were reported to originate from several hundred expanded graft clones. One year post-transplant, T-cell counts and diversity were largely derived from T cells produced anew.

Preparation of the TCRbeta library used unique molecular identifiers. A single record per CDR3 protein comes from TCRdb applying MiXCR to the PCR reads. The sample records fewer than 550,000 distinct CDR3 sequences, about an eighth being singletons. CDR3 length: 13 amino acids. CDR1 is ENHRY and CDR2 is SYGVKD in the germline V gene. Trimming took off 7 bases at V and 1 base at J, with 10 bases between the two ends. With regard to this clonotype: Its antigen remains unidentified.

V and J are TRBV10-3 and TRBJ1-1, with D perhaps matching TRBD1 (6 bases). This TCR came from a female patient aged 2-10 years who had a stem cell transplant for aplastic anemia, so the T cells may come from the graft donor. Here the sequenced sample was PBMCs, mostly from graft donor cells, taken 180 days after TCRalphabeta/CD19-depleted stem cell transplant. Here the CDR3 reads CAINWTENTEAFF. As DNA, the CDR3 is TGTGCCATCAATTGGACAGAGAACACTGAAGCTTTCTTT.